The 27 T cell receptor beta chains below come from one sample, sequenced in a study of blood T cells in healthy people across ages. Next came a second PCR, run for about 7 to 12 cycles, which used a sample-barcoded 5' primer along with a J-beta primer mix. TCRdb reprocessed the 5' RACE reads via MiXCR and lists one record per CDR3 protein. The sample holds under 2,000,000 distinct CDR3 sequences; around half are singletons and the top ten take about 2.1%. The sample comprised blood. The receptors shown here come from a woman aged 35 to 49 in good health.

The chain has TRBV6-1 and TRBJ2-1, with 8 bases matching TRBD2. CDR1 is MNHNS and CDR2 is SASEGT in the germline V gene. Trimming removed 6 bases from V and 7 bases from J; junction bases left unmatched: 8. The CDR3 contains 14 residues. The CDR3 DNA reads TGTGCCAGCAGACCCGGGACTAGGGGTAATGAGCAGTTCTTC. Amino acid sequence: CASRPGTRGNEQFF.

V usage is TRBV12-3 or TRBV12-4 and J usage is TRBJ2-3; 8 bases agree with TRBD1. Trimming cost V 8 bases and J 0 bases; bases outside gene matches: 7. The CDR3 is 15 amino acids. CDR3 DNA: TGTGCCAGCCATGGACAGGGCTCTAGCACAGATACGCAGTATTTT. Its protein is CASHGQGSSTDTQYF.

This clonotype occurred a few times. The chain carries TRBV20-1 and TRBJ1-2; no clear D. The V end lost 3 bases, the J end lost 4 bases, and 6 bases lay between the germline ends. Germline CDR1 and CDR2: DFQATT and SNEGSKA (reference sequence). CDR3 length: 11 residues. The CDR3 bases are TGCAGTGCTAGCACTGTCTATGGCTACACCTTC. Protein sequence: CSASTVYGYTF.

This clonotype occurred a few times. The gene calls are TRBV3-1 and TRBJ2-7; no clear D gene. CDR1 is LGHDT, CDR2 YNNKEL, per germline (reference sequence). V was pared by 4 bases and J by 3 bases, with 7 bases between. There are 12 residues in the CDR3. The CDR3 loop reads CASSLYHYEQYF. CDR3 nucleotides: TGTGCCAGCAGCCTATACCACTACGAGCAGTACTTC.

The V and J genes are TRBV9 and TRBJ2-4, with D possibly TRBD1 on 6 matching bases. TRBJ2-5 explains the end of the DNA better; the J call may be wrong. From germline, CDR1 is SGDLS and CDR2 YYNGEE. The length of the CDR3 is 15 residues. The CDR3 nucleotides read TGTGCCAGCAGCGTAGATTTCAGGACAGTAGAGACCCAGTACTTC. This codes for CASSVDFRTVETQYF.

The rearrangement links TRBV29-1 to TRBJ2-3; D is possibly TRBD1 (6 bases). The CDR3 loop spans 12 amino acids. CDR1 SQVTM and CDR2 ANQGSEA come from the germline V gene. The CDR3 sequence: CTSGASTDTQYF. The CDR3 DNA is TGCACCTCAGGGGCCAGCACAGATACGCAGTATTTT.

This clonotype was found a few times. With a much larger clone just one base away, this may be a read error. This sequence joins TRBV3-1 and TRBJ2-1; 11 bases fit TRBD1. The CDR3 is 15 residues long. The germline CDR1 and CDR2 sequences are LGHDT and YNNKEL (reference sequence). J was trimmed by 3 bases and V by 4 bases; bases with no gene match: 2. DNA for the CDR3: TGTGCCAGCAGCCGCGGGACAGGGGGCTACAATGAGCAGTTCTTC. It is translated as CASSRGTGGYNEQFF.

A few counts support this clonotype. The chain combines TRBV4-3 with TRBJ2-7; the match to TRBD2 covers 8 bases. The germline V gene has CDR1 LGHNA and CDR2 YSLEER. This CDR3 region has 17 residues. Germline trimming cut 4 bases from V and 3 bases from J; bases unmatched to any gene: 14. The CDR3 bases are TGCGCCAGCAGCCGCAGGTTAGGTAGCGGGGACGTCTACGAGCAGTACTTC. Its protein product is CASSRRLGSGDVYEQYF.

This sequence joins TRBV20-1 and TRBJ2-7; no clear D. The J call could be wrong; TRBJ2-5 is a better fit for the DNA end. Germline CDR1 reads DFQATT; CDR2 reads SNEGSKA (reference sequence). CDR3 size: 16 residues. The CDR3, as DNA: TGCAGTGCTAGTAGTCCAGCAGGATTAGAACAAGAGACCCAGTACTTC. Amino acids: CSASSPAGLEQETQYF.

The chain recombines TRBV5-1 with TRBJ1-1; D call uncertain. Deletions cut 2 bases from V and 1 base from J, with 9 bases between. Germline CDR1 SGHRS, CDR2 YFSETQ. The CDR3 loop spans 14 amino acids. For the CDR3, the DNA is TGCGCCAGCAGCTTACCAGCCCAGAACACTGAAGCTTTCTTT. This translates into CASSLPAQNTEAFF.

J is TRBJ2-1 and V is TRBV7-2, with 16 bases identical to TRBD2. In germline, CDR1 is SGHTA, CDR2 FQGNSA. V was pared by 1 base and J by 7 bases, with 4 bases of the junction left unmatched. The CDR3 runs 17 residues. CDR3 protein: CASSLVGTSGGANEQFF. Written as DNA, the CDR3 is TGTGCCAGCAGCTTAGTAGGGACTAGCGGGGGGGCAAATGAGCAGTTCTTC.

The chain is built from TRBV19 and TRBJ2-1; unclear D gene. V was shortened by 7 bases and J by 7 bases, with 14 bases between the two germline ends. This CDR3 has 13 residues. Germline V CDR1 and CDR2: LNHDA, SQIVND (reference sequence). The CDR3 DNA is TGTGCCAGTATTAGCCCGATGGGGAATGAGCAGTTCTTC. Residues: CASISPMGNEQFF.

The chain couples TRBV27 to TRBJ2-7; 9 bases line up with TRBD1. This CDR3 is 14 amino acids long. Germline values: CDR1 MNHEY, CDR2 SMNVEV (reference sequence). The trim removed 6 bases at V and 5 bases at J, leaving 8 bases unmatched. CDR3 bases: TGTGCCAGCAGCGGCGGACAGGGGCTCGACGAGCAGTACTTC. Protein product: CASSGGQGLDEQYF.

The chain is built from TRBV28 and TRBJ2-4; no clear D. Matching the DNA end better, TRBJ2-7 makes the J call doubtful. In germline, CDR1 is MDHEN, CDR2 SYDVKM. This CDR3 comprises 12 residues. The CDR3 loop reads CASSTYSDEQYF. Written as DNA, the CDR3 is TGTGCCAGCAGTACGTACAGTGACGAGCAGTACTTC.

This clonotype has a count of ten or more. The rearrangement joins TRBV6-5 to TRBJ2-7; TRBD1 might be the D (5 bases). This CDR3 has 12 residues. V was pared by 6 bases and J by 0 bases, with 6 bases between. The V gene's germline CDR1 is MNHEY and CDR2 SVGAGI. CDR3 protein: CASRDTSYEQYF. CDR3 DNA: TGTGCCAGCAGGGACACCTCCTACGAGCAGTACTTC.

This clonotype has only a few counts. The gene calls are TRBV29-1 and TRBJ2-1; the D is unclear. The CDR3 contains 15 residues. Trimming removed 2 bases at V and 0 bases at J, with 11 bases between. Germline lookup yields CDR1 SQVTM and CDR2 ANQGSEA. The DNA for the CDR3 is TGCAGCGTTGAATCGCGCGGCCCCTCCTACAATGAGCAGTTCTTC. Translated, it gives CSVESRGPSYNEQFF.

In its sample, this clonotype was seen a few times. This chain uses TRBV7-9 with TRBJ2-3, with D tentatively TRBD1 (6 bases). CDR3 length: 14 residues. V lost 4 bases and J 1 base, leaving 9 bases between the germline ends. CDR1 is SEHNR, CDR2 FQNEAQ, per germline (reference sequence). Here the CDR3 reads CASSWTAGTDTQYF. DNA for the CDR3: TGTGCCAGCAGCTGGACAGCGGGCACAGATACGCAGTATTTT.

Ten or more counts support this clonotype. V and J are TRBV6-2 or TRBV6-3 and TRBJ1-2; 7 bases match TRBD1. Germline V gene data show CDR1 as MNHEY and CDR2 as SVGEGT. The ends lost 5 bases at V and 1 base at J; junction bases unmatched: 4. The CDR3 loop spans 14 amino acids. CDR3 coding DNA: TGTGCCAGCAGTCGGGACAGAATTAACTATGGCTACACCTTC. Protein: CASSRDRINYGYTF.

J is TRBJ2-5 and V is TRBV5-1, with 7 nucleotides matching TRBD1. The J call is doubtful: the DNA matches TRBJ2-7 better. Germline V lookup: CDR1 SGHRS, CDR2 YFSETQ. This CDR3 spans 14 amino acids. DNA for the CDR3: TGCGCCAGCAGCACGGGACAGACGGTTAACGAGCAGTACTTC. It codes for CASSTGQTVNEQYF.

The sample holds a few counts of this clonotype. The chain recombines TRBV5-5 with TRBJ2-3; TRBD1 agrees at 7 bases. Germline V gene data show CDR1 as SGHKS and CDR2 as YYEKEE (reference sequence). CDR3 length: 16 residues. Unmatched junction bases numbered 8, after V lost 4 bases and J lost 0 bases. CDR3 sequence: CASSTQTGISTDTQYF. The CDR3 region has the DNA TGTGCCAGCAGCACTCAGACAGGGATTAGCACAGATACGCAGTATTTT.

This clonotype has a handful of counts. The chain links TRBV29-1 to TRBJ2-3; D unresolved. CDR1 is SQVTM, CDR2 ANQGSEA, per germline. The CDR3 has 14 amino acids. The V end was cut by 4 bases, the J end by 3 bases, with 14 bases between. CDR3 bases: TGCAGCGTTGGTCAGGCCACCTCTACAGATACGCAGTATTTT. This gives the protein CSVGQATSTDTQYF.

This rearrangement joins TRBV7-2 to TRBJ1-1; tentatively, D is TRBD1 (5 bases). The CDR3 sequence is 15 residues long. V lost 1 base and J 4 bases, leaving 13 bases between the germline ends. CDR1 is SGHTA, CDR2 FQGNSA, per germline. DNA for the CDR3: TGTGCCAGCAGCTTAGGTACAGGTCTCGCCACTGAAGCTTTCTTT. Protein product: CASSLGTGLATEAFF.

The DNA of the CDR3 is TGTGCCAGCAGCCAAGGGTACAGGGGGCTATCACCCCTCCACTTT. Protein: CASSQGYRGLSPLHF. The V and J genes are TRBV3-1 and TRBJ1-6, with 9 bases that match TRBD1. CDR3 length: 15 amino acids. CDR1 and CDR2 from the germline V gene are LGHDT and YNNKEL (reference sequence). With V trimmed by 1 base and J by 10 bases, 5 bases remained unmatched.

The CDR3 here is CASSLDGTSANTEAFF. CDR3 in DNA: TGTGCCAGCAGCTTAGATGGGACAAGCGCTAACACTGAAGCTTTCTTT. This chain links TRBV7-2 with TRBJ1-1, with D perhaps matching TRBD1 (6 bases). This CDR3 region has 16 residues. Trimming pared 1 base from V and 2 bases from J, leaving 14 bases between. CDR1 and CDR2 from the germline V gene are SGHTA and FQGNSA.

This clonotype was observed a few times. This sequence joins TRBV7-9 and TRBJ2-5, with 7 nucleotides matching TRBD1. V gave up 5 bases and J gave up 5 bases; unmatched junction bases: 8. CDR1 and CDR2 from the germline V gene are SEHNR and FQNEAQ (reference sequence). The CDR3 is 14 amino acids. Written as DNA, the CDR3 is TGTGCCAGCAGCCTAAGACAGGGAATGGAGACCCAGTACTTC. Its translation is CASSLRQGMETQYF.

V gene TRBV6-2 or TRBV6-3 combines with J gene TRBJ2-1; 16 bases map to TRBD2. V dropped 7 bases and J dropped 5; count of bases not matched to a gene: 5. Germline lookup yields CDR1 MNHEY and CDR2 SVGEGT. The CDR3 spans 16 residues. The CDR3 sequence: CASIKGLAGGDNEQFF. The CDR3 DNA sequence: TGTGCCAGCATTAAGGGACTAGCGGGGGGGGACAATGAGCAGTTCTTC.

This chain connects TRBV5-1 to TRBJ2-5, with TRBD2 as a possible D gene (6 bases). Germline CDR1 is SGHRS and CDR2 is YFSETQ. Trimming took off 0 bases at V and 5 bases at J, with 14 bases between the two ends. The CDR3 spans 15 residues. The CDR3 is CASSLDGGSRETQYF. The CDR3, as DNA: TGCGCCAGCAGCTTGGATGGGGGGTCGCGGGAGACCCAGTACTTC. The full variable domain, in which reference TRBV5-1 and TRBJ2-5 provide the parts outside the CDR3, is KAGVTQTPRYLIKTRGQQVTLSCSPISGHRSVSWYQQTPGQGLQFLFEYFSETQRNKGNFPGRFSGRQFSNSRSEMNVSTLELGDSALYLCASSLDGGSRETQYFGPGTRLLVL.